This passage covers 26 T cell receptor beta chains from one sample sequenced in a study of T-cell reconstitution after alpha-beta-depleted transplantation in children (dated by TCRdb to 2016 to 2017). The library was obtained by PCR. TCRdb shows the sequencer as Illumina HiSeq 2500. Molecular barcoding was employed in the preparation of TCR libraries, with unique molecular identifiers being used to normalize TCRbeta repertoire quantification. TCRdb passed the public sequencing reads through fastp at Q25 and MiXCR, retaining productive beta sequences. Merged by CDR3 protein, the rows form single entries marked with the most common genes and DNA. This sample lists around 600,000 distinct CDR3 sequences; around 16% were detected once. The top ten clones comprise 1.1% of the sample. Specimen: PBMCs from the stem cell graft donor, collected from the stem cell graft. All receptors come from a human donor who donated a stem cell graft to a child with acute myeloid leukemia.

The genes are TRBV7-2 and TRBJ2-1; weak D call: TRBD2 (6 bases). The CDR3 consists of 14 residues. The V gene lost 5 bases and the J gene lost 8 bases, with 16 bases spanning the gap. Per germline, CDR1 SGHTA and CDR2 FQGNSA. For the CDR3, the DNA is TGTGCCAGCAGCCCGCGTAGCGGATTTGATGAGCAGTTCTTC. This sequence encodes CASSPRSGFDEQFF.

This clonotype was recorded a few times. The chain links TRBV29-1 to TRBJ2-5; perhaps TRBD1 as D (5 bases). Germline CDR1 and CDR2: SQVTM and ANQGSEA. The CDR3 has 12 residues. The V end was cut by 4 bases, the J end by 5 bases, with 11 bases between. The CDR3 loop is CSVAWTQETQYF. CDR3 in DNA: TGCAGCGTTGCTTGGACACAGGAGACCCAGTACTTC.

This chain links TRBV7-9 with TRBJ2-7; D is tentatively TRBD1 or TRBD2 (5 bases each). Germline CDR1 SEHNR, CDR2 FQNEAQ (reference sequence). This CDR3 region has 14 residues. V was trimmed by 1 base and J by 5 bases, leaving 12 bases between them. The CDR3: CASSLGVGDHEQYF. For the CDR3, the DNA is TGTGCCAGCAGCTTAGGGGTTGGGGACCACGAGCAGTACTTC.

This clonotype was recorded at least ten times. The chain employs TRBV20-1 and TRBJ2-7; 7 bases match TRBD1. The CDR3 spans 14 residues. Per germline, CDR1 DFQATT and CDR2 SNEGSKA (reference sequence). Trimming at V came to 3 bases and at J to 2 bases, leaving 7 bases not matched to a gene. The CDR3 region has the DNA TGCAGTGCTAGGACAGGGAAAGAGGCCTACGAGCAGTACGTC. Its protein is CSARTGKEAYEQYV.

Only a few counts were recorded for this clonotype. The chain links TRBV12-3 or TRBV12-4 to TRBJ1-3; the D gene is possibly TRBD1 (5 bases). V was clipped by 7 bases and J by 1 base, with 14 bases between them. The CDR3 is 15 residues long. In DNA form, the CDR3 reads TGTGCCAGCAATTGGGACTTGCAATCTGGAAACACCATATATTTT. This codes for CASNWDLQSGNTIYF.

The chain recombines TRBV20-1 with TRBJ1-5; D might be TRBD1 (5 bases). Germline V gene lookup returns CDR1 DFQATT and CDR2 SNEGSKA (reference sequence). The CDR3 runs to 14 residues. V dropped 1 base and J dropped 5 bases, with 12 bases sitting between them. The DNA for the CDR3 is TGCAGTGCTAGAGGTCGGCAGGGAGATCAGCCCCAGCATTTT. This encodes CSARGRQGDQPQHF.

This clonotype was detected only a few times. V and J are TRBV5-1 and TRBJ2-1, with a weak D call TRBD1 (5 bases). CDR3 size: 13 residues. Trimming took 1 base from V and 9 from J, leaving 11 bases between them. Germline V gene sequence: CDR1 SGHRS, CDR2 YFSETQ. CDR3 sequence reads: CASSLSRTLEQFF. The DNA for the CDR3 is TGCGCCAGCAGCTTGAGCCGGACACTTGAGCAGTTCTTC.

As concerns this clonotype: At one boundary the junction diverges from the germline segment, which might be a read error. The gene calls are TRBV30 and TRBJ2-5; 7 bases map to TRBD2. Germline V gene lookup returns CDR1 GTSNPN and CDR2 SVGIG (reference sequence). The CDR3 loop spans 11 amino acids. CDR3 in DNA: TGTGCCGGGAGGGGAAGAGAGACCCAGTACTTC. This sequence encodes CAGRGRETQYF.

The V and J genes are TRBV7-2 and TRBJ2-3, with TRBD2 identical over 7 bases. The CDR3 extends over 15 amino acids. The junction had 6 bases not matched to a gene; V was cut back by 5 bases and J by 1 base. Germline V CDR1 and CDR2: SGHTA, FQGNSA. CDR3 sequence reads: CASSPRGVGTDTQYF. The CDR3 DNA reads as TGTGCCAGCAGCCCCCGGGGGGTTGGCACAGATACGCAGTATTTT.

J is TRBJ2-6 and V is TRBV27; D is uncertain. Germline lookup yields CDR1 MNHEY and CDR2 SMNVEV (reference sequence). This CDR3 comprises 15 residues. The V gene lost 3 bases and the J gene lost 0 bases, with 6 bases spanning the gap. DNA of the CDR3: TGTGCCAGCAGTTTCCAAAGCTCTGGGGCCAACGTCCTGACTTTC. Protein: CASSFQSSGANVLTF. The full variable domain, in which reference TRBV27 and TRBJ2-6 provide the parts outside the CDR3, is EAQVTQNPRYLITVTGKKLTVTCSQNMNHEYMSWYRQDPGLGLRQIYYSMNVEVTDKGDVPEGYKVSRKEKRNFPLILESPSPNQTSLYFCASSFQSSGANVLTFGAGSRLTVL.

This CDR3 is CASSLGDRGDVTEAFF. The CDR3 nucleotides read TGCGCCAGCAGCTTGGGTGACAGGGGGGATGTGACTGAAGCTTTCTTT. The chain has TRBV5-1 and TRBJ1-1, with 9 nucleotides matching TRBD1. V lost 0 bases to trimming and J lost 5 bases; unmatched junction nucleotides: 8. Germline V gene lookup returns CDR1 SGHRS and CDR2 YFSETQ. This CDR3 contains 16 residues.

The chain carries TRBV5-1 and TRBJ2-7; 7 bases map to TRBD1. This CDR3 is built from 14 residues. Trimming at V came to 4 bases and at J to 4 bases, leaving 8 bases not matched to a gene. The germline gives CDR1 SGHRS, CDR2 YFSETQ. The CDR3 DNA follows: TGCGCCAGCAGCCATCCTGACAGGGAGTACGAGCAGTACTTC. Translated, it gives CASSHPDREYEQYF.

The rearrangement uses TRBV28 and TRBJ2-7; D gene ambiguous. Deletions cut 5 bases from V and 0 bases from J, with 17 bases between. CDR1 and CDR2 (germline): MDHEN, SYDVKM. The CDR3 has 16 residues. The CDR3 DNA sequence: TGTGCCAGCAGTCCCCTCGGTGTGGCCAGCTCCTACGAGCAGTACGTC. This gives the protein CASSPLGVASSYEQYV.

This clonotype was recorded many times. The genes are TRBV20-1 and TRBJ1-3, with 7 bases aligning to TRBD1. V was pared by 3 bases and J by 8 bases, with 10 bases of the junction left unmatched. The length of the CDR3 is 14 residues. Germline CDR1 reads DFQATT; CDR2 reads SNEGSKA (reference sequence). Here the CDR3 DNA reads TGCAGTGCTAGGGTCAGGACAGGAGGTGACACCATATATTTT. Protein sequence: CSARVRTGGDTIYF.

Regarding this clonotype: Being one base from a much bigger clone, this may be a read error. This sequence joins TRBV3-1 and TRBJ2-1; 7 positions agree with TRBD2. Germline V gene sequence: CDR1 LGHDT, CDR2 YNNKEL (reference sequence). This CDR3 has 14 residues. This chain's CDR3 is CACSSRGLGGEQFF. In nucleotides, the CDR3 is TGTGCCTGCAGCTCCCGGGGACTCGGGGGGGAGCAGTTCTTC.

This clonotype has only one observation. This rearrangement joins TRBV3-1 to TRBJ2-3, with a possible D match to TRBD1 (5 bases). Germline assignment: CDR1 LGHDT and CDR2 YNNKEL (reference sequence). CDR3 size: 13 residues. Trimming stripped 5 bases from V and 6 bases from J, with 12 bases between. This CDR3 is CASSTPGHDTQYF. DNA of the CDR3: TGTGCCAGCAGCACGCCAGGACATGATACGCAGTATTTT.

This clonotype was recorded many times. This chain uses TRBV29-1 with TRBJ1-5; no firm D call. Germline V CDR1 and CDR2: SQVTM, ANQGSEA. V was shortened by 1 base and J by 7 bases, with 14 bases between the two germline ends. This CDR3 comprises 14 residues. DNA for the CDR3: TGCAGCGTTGAAGTTGCAACACCGGGGCAGCCCCAGCATTTT. It yields the protein CSVEVATPGQPQHF. Filled out from reference TRBV29-1 and TRBJ1-5, the complete variable domain reads SAVISQKPSRDICQRGTSLTIQCQVDSQVTMMFWYRQQPGQSLTLIATANQGSEATYESGFVIDKFPISRPNLTFSTLTVSNMSPEDSSIYLCSVEVATPGQPQHFGDGTRLSIL.

This clonotype was found many times. The gene calls are TRBV15 and TRBJ2-3; D is perhaps TRBD1 (6 bases). Germline-derived CDR1 and CDR2 are LNHNV and YYDKDF (reference sequence). V lost 0 bases to trimming and J lost 7 bases, with 8 bases between them. CDR3 length equals 13 residues. The CDR3 nucleotides are TGTGCCACCAGCAGAGATCAGGGGAATACGCAGTATTTT. It is translated as CATSRDQGNTQYF.

This clonotype turned up a few times. The CDR3, as DNA: TGTGCCAGCGCCATAGGGGGGCTTCAAGAGACCCAGTACTTC. It is translated as CASAIGGLQETQYF. The genes are TRBV7-7 and TRBJ2-5; D possibly matches TRBD1 or TRBD2 (6 bases each). Germline-derived CDR1 and CDR2 are SSHAT and FNYEAQ (reference sequence). With 8 bases removed from V and 2 bases from J, the gap between germline ends came to 15 bases. CDR3 length equals 14 residues.

The chain combines TRBV7-9 with TRBJ2-4; 9 bases match TRBD1. V lost 6 bases, J lost 9 bases, and 9 bases stayed unmatched. CDR3 length equals 14 residues. Germline V gene data show CDR1 as SEHNR and CDR2 as FQNEAQ (reference sequence). CDR3 nucleotide sequence: TGTGCCAGCAGTAAGGGGGCGGACAGGGGCATTCAGTACTTC. Translating it yields CASSKGADRGIQYF. Based on the CDR3 plus reference TRBV7-9 and TRBJ2-4, the full variable domain is DTGVSQNPRHKITKRGQNVTFRCDPISEHNRLYWYRQTLGQGPEFLTYFQNEAQLEKSRLLSDRFSAERPKGSFSTLEIQRTEQGDSAMYLCASSKGADRGIQYFGAGTRLSVL.

This clonotype was detected ten times or more. This sequence joins TRBV12-3 or TRBV12-4 and TRBJ1-5; no firm D call. V lost 8 bases and J 4 bases, leaving 12 bases between the germline ends. CDR3 size: 13 residues. The CDR3 region has the DNA TGTGCCAGCTCCCGAGGGCAAAATCAGCCCCAGCATTTT. Amino acids: CASSRGQNQPQHF.

This clonotype was seen at least ten times. J is TRBJ1-1 and V is TRBV15, with a possible D match to TRBD1 (6 bases). Looked up from germline, CDR1 is LNHNV and CDR2 is YYDKDF (reference sequence). V dropped 0 bases and J dropped 8 bases, with 10 bases sitting between them. This CDR3 has 13 amino acids. This chain's CDR3 is CATSRDEDREAFF. CDR3 DNA sequence: TGTGCCACCAGCAGAGATGAGGACAGAGAAGCTTTCTTT.

This clonotype was picked up many times. The rearrangement joins TRBV29-1 to TRBJ1-1; the D is unclear. Trimming shortened V by 5 bases and J by 0 bases, and 4 bases separated the two germline ends. From germline, CDR1 is SQVTM and CDR2 ANQGSEA. This CDR3 is built from 11 residues. In DNA form, the CDR3 reads TGCAGCGTTCAGGTGAACACTGAAGCTTTCTTT. As protein: CSVQVNTEAFF.

The chain combines TRBV7-6 with TRBJ2-1; weak D call: TRBD1 (5 bases). The CDR3 extends over 13 amino acids. From germline, CDR1 is SGHVS and CDR2 FNYEAQ. V lost 4 bases, J lost 7 bases, and 11 bases lay in between. The CDR3 DNA is TGTGCCAGCAGCTCGATACAGGCGAATGAGCAGTTCTTC. Translation gives CASSSIQANEQFF.

This clonotype was seen ten or more times. The J gene is TRBJ2-2, the V gene TRBV7-2; TRBD1 matches at 12 bases. J gave up 2 bases and V 5 bases, and 3 bases lay outside the gene matches. This CDR3 comprises 16 residues. From germline, CDR1 is SGHTA and CDR2 FQGNSA. Here the CDR3 reads CASSRDRGRNTGELFF. CDR3 DNA: TGTGCCAGCAGCAGGGACAGGGGGCGTAACACCGGGGAGCTGTTTTTT. The whole variable domain, filled in from reference TRBV7-2 and TRBJ2-2, reads GAGVSQSPSNKVTEKGKDVELRCDPISGHTALYWYRQSLGQGLEFLIYFQGNSAPDKSGLPSDRFSAERTGGSVSTLTIQRTQQEDSAVYLCASSRDRGRNTGELFFGEGSRLTVL.

This clonotype was recorded at least ten times. The rearrangement uses TRBV20-1 and TRBJ2-1, with no clear D. Germline V gene lookup returns CDR1 DFQATT and CDR2 SNEGSKA (reference sequence). CDR3 length equals 13 residues. V was cut by 3 bases and J by 2 bases, with 8 bases left in between. The CDR3 sequence: CSARDRPYNEQFF. The DNA of the CDR3 is TGCAGTGCTAGGGACCGCCCCTACAATGAGCAGTTCTTC.